These 24 T cell receptor beta chains originate from one sample sequenced in a study of blood T cell repertoires in COVID-19. Only in-frame clones appear in the TCRdb table, and some are missing; sequencing was by immunoSEQ multiplex PCR. Of around 360,000 clones listed, around 87% were seen once; the top ten hold more than 1.5%. The specimen sequenced was PBMCs or T cells enriched from blood (not recorded which). These receptors all come from a man aged 35-49 years in a cohort exposed to, infected with or recovered from COVID-19 (not recorded which).

Note on this clone: Other DNA sequences of this sample code for an identical CDR3. The V call is TRBV5-6, the J call TRBJ2-7; no firm D call. This CDR3 is built from 14 residues. CDR1 and CDR2 from the germline V gene are SGHDT and YYEEEE. V was trimmed by 0 bases and J by 0 bases, leaving 7 bases between them. CDR3 in amino acids: CASSLGDSSYEQYF. CDR3 coding DNA: TGTGCCAGCAGCTTGGGTGATAGCTCCTACGAGCAGTACTTC.

J is TRBJ2-7 and V is TRBV7-9; 9 positions match TRBD1. CDR3 length: 17 residues. Germline V gene lookup returns CDR1 SEHNR and CDR2 FQNEAQ (reference sequence). J was trimmed by 1 base and V by 4 bases; bases with no gene match: 11. The CDR3 spells CASSSPTGGTGSYEQYF. In DNA form, the CDR3 reads TGTGCCAGCAGCTCCCCCACAGGCGGGACAGGGTCCTACGAGCAGTACTTC.

This chain uses TRBV7-2 with TRBJ1-4, with 7 bases that match TRBD1. V shed 1 base and J 0 bases; nucleotides not matched to a gene: 5. This CDR3 comprises 17 residues. From germline, CDR1 is SGHTA and CDR2 FQGNSA. CDR3 bases: TGTGCCAGCAGCTTAGGCCTAGACAGGGCAACTAATGAAAAACTGTTTTTT. Amino acid sequence: CASSLGLDRATNEKLFF.

J is TRBJ1-2 and V is TRBV27; D may be TRBD1 (6 bases). This CDR3 spans 14 amino acids. Germline CDR1 and CDR2: MNHEY and SMNVEV (reference sequence). V was trimmed by 7 bases and J by 7 bases, leaving 19 bases between them. The CDR3 DNA reads as TGTGCCAGCAAAAGGGGGATCGGCGTCTTTGGCTACACCTTC. Protein product: CASKRGIGVFGYTF.

The gene calls are TRBV7-3 and TRBJ2-3; TRBD2 matches at 8 bases. The J segment lost 5 bases and the V segment lost 0 bases, leaving 7 bases of the junction unmatched. CDR3 length equals 16 residues. Germline V lookup: CDR1 SGHTA, CDR2 FQGTGA. The CDR3 DNA reads as TGTGCCAGCAGCTTAACGCCGGGAGGGCCGGGAGATACGCAGTATTTT. Residues: CASSLTPGGPGDTQYF.

The V call is TRBV30, the J call TRBJ1-1, with TRBD1 matching 7 bases. The CDR3 has 13 residues. Germline V CDR1 and CDR2: GTSNPN, SVGIG (reference sequence). The V and J ends lost 0 bases and 5 bases, in that order; junction bases with no gene match: 3. The DNA of the CDR3 is TGTGCCTGGAGTGTGACAGGGCGTACTGAAGCTTTCTTT. Translated, it gives CAWSVTGRTEAFF.

CDR3 residues: CASSREQGRRTEAFF. The CDR3 nucleotides are TGTGCCAGTAGTAGGGAACAGGGAAGAAGGACTGAAGCTTTCTTT. The gene calls are TRBV19 and TRBJ1-1, with D possibly being TRBD1 (6 bases). Germline lookup yields CDR1 LNHDA and CDR2 SQIVND (reference sequence). V gave up 4 bases and J gave up 5 bases, with 17 bases separating them. This CDR3 has 15 residues.

This sequence joins TRBV11-2 and TRBJ2-7, with D hard to call. This CDR3 spans 13 amino acids. Germline V gives CDR1 SGHAT, CDR2 FQNNGV. Trimming removed 5 bases at V and 6 bases at J, with 14 bases between. The CDR3 region is CASSPRLDGEQYF. CDR3 sequence (DNA): TGTGCCAGCAGCCCACGACTGGATGGCGAGCAGTACTTC.

The gene calls are TRBV2 and TRBJ1-5, with 10 bases identical to TRBD1. J gave up 6 bases and V 3 bases, and 5 bases lay outside the gene matches. Germline V gene data show CDR1 as SNHLY and CDR2 as FYNNEI. CDR3 length: 15 amino acids. The CDR3 protein is CASSDGTGASQPQHF. DNA of the CDR3: TGTGCCAGCAGTGATGGGACAGGGGCCAGTCAGCCCCAGCATTTT.

The chain employs TRBV11-1 and TRBJ1-1, with 10 positions matching TRBD1. Germline values: CDR1 SGHAT, CDR2 FQDESV (reference sequence). Losses at the gene ends were 4 bases for V and 5 bases for J; bases not matched to a gene: 10. The CDR3 runs 16 residues. The CDR3 DNA follows: TGTGCCAGCAGCTCCTGGGACAGGGGAAGGGGTACTGAAGCTTTCTTT. Its translation is CASSSWDRGRGTEAFF.

The chain recombines TRBV9 with TRBJ2-7; TRBD1 matches at 8 bases. This CDR3 has 15 residues. The V gene's germline CDR1 is SGDLS and CDR2 YYNGEE. The V segment lost 0 bases and the J segment 6 bases; nucleotides outside the gene matches: 8. In nucleotides, the CDR3 is TGTGCCAGCAGCGTAGCGGGACAGGTCGGTGGCGAGCAGTACTTC. Its protein product is CASSVAGQVGGEQYF.

This clone has only one observation. The J gene is TRBJ2-6, the V gene TRBV5-1, with D uncertain. V lost 3 bases and J lost 0, with 13 bases in between. The germline CDR1 and CDR2 sequences are SGHRS and YFSETQ. The CDR3 loop spans 17 amino acids. The CDR3 nucleotides read TGCGCCAGCAGCTACCCGCGGATCTTCTCTGGGGCCAACGTCCTGACTTTC. Its protein product is CASSYPRIFSGANVLTF.

V gene TRBV5-1 combines with J gene TRBJ2-7, with 7 bases lining up with TRBD1. V lost 7 bases, J lost 6 bases, and 7 bases stayed unmatched. Germline CDR1 reads SGHRS; CDR2 reads YFSETQ. The CDR3 covers 12 residues. The CDR3 DNA sequence: TGCGCCAGCGGGGTGACAGGGTCCGAGCAGTACTTC. This gives the protein CASGVTGSEQYF. The full variable domain, rest sourced from reference TRBV5-1 and TRBJ2-7, is KAGVTQTPRYLIKTRGQQVTLSCSPISGHRSVSWYQQTPGQGLQFLFEYFSETQRNKGNFPGRFSGRQFSNSRSEMNVSTLELGDSALYLCASGVTGSEQYFGPGTRLTVT.

The rearrangement joins TRBV18 to TRBJ1-1; the match to TRBD1 covers 9 bases. Per germline, CDR1 KGHSH and CDR2 LQKENI. CDR3 length: 15 residues. Trimming removed 3 bases from V and 1 base from J; junction bases left unmatched: 3. The CDR3 region has the DNA TGTGCCAGCTCACCGGGACAGGGCCGGAACACTGAAGCTTTCTTT. Protein product: CASSPGQGRNTEAFF.

V and J are TRBV19 and TRBJ1-2, with 11 bases lining up with TRBD1. Germline CDR1 and CDR2: LNHDA and SQIVND (reference sequence). This CDR3 contains 15 residues. V shed 7 bases and J 2 bases; nucleotides not matched to a gene: 6. The CDR3 here is CASTADRGLNYGYTF. The CDR3 coding sequence is TGTGCCAGTACCGCGGACAGGGGGCTAAACTATGGCTACACCTTC.

The chain carries TRBV10-3 and TRBJ1-5; no reliable D call. Trimming left V 2 bases short and J 0 bases short, with 11 bases between. This CDR3 region has 16 residues. Germline assignment: CDR1 ENHRY and CDR2 SYGVKD. The CDR3: CAISERAGYSNQPQHF. DNA of the CDR3: TGTGCCATCAGTGAGAGGGCGGGATATAGCAATCAGCCCCAGCATTTT.

This chain links TRBV3-1 (or the pseudogene TRBV3-2) with TRBJ1-3, with no clear D. Germline lookup yields CDR1 LGHDT and CDR2 YNNKEL (reference sequence). CDR3 size: 14 residues. Trimming left V 0 bases short and J 7 bases short, with 10 bases between. In DNA, the CDR3 is TGTGCCAGCAGCCAAGATTGGGCGGGGAACACCATATATTTT. Its protein is CASSQDWAGNTIYF.

This rearrangement joins TRBV7-9 to TRBJ2-5; D is unresolved. The length of the CDR3 is 14 residues. V gave up 1 base and J gave up 5 bases, with 11 bases separating them. The V gene's germline CDR1 is SEHNR and CDR2 FQNEAQ (reference sequence). This CDR3 is CASSLELHPETQYF. The CDR3 nucleotides read TGTGCCAGCAGCTTAGAGTTACACCCGGAGACCCAGTACTTC.

The chain joins TRBV5-1 to TRBJ2-7, with D hard to call. The CDR3 has 12 amino acids. Trimming removed 0 bases at V and 5 bases at J, with 6 bases between. Germline V gives CDR1 SGHRS, CDR2 YFSETQ. CDR3 DNA sequence: TGCGCCAGCAGCTTGGTTACAAACGAGCAGTACTTC. This gives the protein CASSLVTNEQYF.

The chain joins TRBV28 to TRBJ2-7; TRBD2 might be the D (5 bases). CDR3 length: 15 residues. With 6 bases removed from V and 1 base from J, the gap between germline ends came to 16 bases. Looked up from germline, CDR1 is MDHEN and CDR2 is SYDVKM. CDR3 sequence: CASSPRGRGSYEQYF. The CDR3 bases are TGTGCCAGCAGCCCACGGGGAAGAGGTTCCTACGAGCAGTACTTC.

This clone appeared a few times. This rearrangement joins TRBV28 to TRBJ1-2; D remains unclear. V was cut by 3 bases and J by 8 bases, with 19 bases left in between. The CDR3 runs 15 residues. In germline, CDR1 is MDHEN, CDR2 SYDVKM. The CDR3 loop is CASSFFLGVGKGYTF. CDR3 bases: TGTGCCAGCAGTTTTTTCTTGGGTGTGGGCAAAGGCTACACCTTC.

This clone was picked up a small number of times. This chain joins TRBV5-4 and TRBJ1-1, with 8 nucleotides matching TRBD1. From germline, CDR1 is SGHNT and CDR2 YYREEE (reference sequence). This CDR3 contains 14 residues. Trimming took 4 bases from V and 7 from J; bases not matched to a gene: 9. The CDR3 sequence: CASSLRTDRGEAFF. CDR3 DNA: TGTGCCAGCAGCCTTAGAACCGACAGGGGTGAAGCTTTCTTT.

V and J are TRBV19 and TRBJ2-3; TRBD2 matches 7 bases. Germline CDR1 and CDR2: LNHDA and SQIVND (reference sequence). This CDR3 spans 16 amino acids. The V gene end was trimmed by 3 bases and the J gene end by 4 bases; junction bases not matched to a gene: 10. The CDR3 DNA reads TGTGCCAGTAGTATCTCACGGGGAGGGCACGCAGATACGCAGTATTTT. This codes for CASSISRGGHADTQYF.

The V call is TRBV2, the J call TRBJ1-2; 8 bases fit TRBD1. This CDR3 contains 14 residues. Trimming cost V 6 bases and J 3 bases; bases outside gene matches: 6. Germline V gene data show CDR1 as SNHLY and CDR2 as FYNNEI. The CDR3 nucleotides are TGTGCCAGCAGCAGAACGACAGGGGACTATGGCTACACCTTC. Translating it yields CASSRTTGDYGYTF.